The next 27 T cell receptor beta chains were all read from a single sample in a study of radiation and T cells in renal cell carcinoma. Time point of the sample: blood 4 weeks post-SBRT, at nephrectomy. Indicated treatment: 15 Gy SBRT to primary tumor, nephrectomy 4 weeks later. Profiled with immunoSEQ multiplex PCR; TCRdb holds only in-frame clones, not every one. The sample records roughly 100,000 clones, roughly 88% being singletons. Sample: blood, taken from a patient whose treatment included radiotherapy and nephrectomy. Receptor source: a man aged 55 to 70 with renal cell carcinoma.

The chain is built from TRBV5-4 and TRBJ2-1; 9 bases are shared with TRBD2. This CDR3 spans 16 amino acids. J lost 4 bases, V lost 4 bases, and 9 bases had no gene match. The germline gives CDR1 SGHNT, CDR2 YYREEE (reference sequence). The CDR3 nucleotides are TGTGCCAGCAGCCCCGGAAGCGGGAGGCGTTACAATGAGCAGTTCTTC. Its protein is CASSPGSGRRYNEQFF.

The rearrangement joins TRBV27 to TRBJ1-1, with D perhaps TRBD1 (6 bases). V was clipped by 1 base and J by 0 bases, with 6 bases between them. This CDR3 contains 14 residues. Per the germline V gene, CDR1 is MNHEY and CDR2 is SMNVEV (reference sequence). As DNA, the CDR3 is TGTGCCAGCAGTTTATGGGGGCTGAACACTGAAGCTTTCTTT. Protein sequence: CASSLWGLNTEAFF.

The rearrangement uses TRBV6-6 and TRBJ1-4; 10 bases are shared with TRBD1. The CDR3 runs to 15 residues. J lost 7 bases, V lost 6 bases, and 8 bases had no gene match. CDR1 is MNHNY and CDR2 is SVGAGI in the germline V gene (reference sequence). The CDR3 sequence: CASSPRDRGFEKLFF. The CDR3 DNA reads TGTGCCAGCAGCCCCCGGGACAGGGGTTTTGAAAAACTGTTTTTT.

The genes are TRBV5-4 and TRBJ1-3; TRBD1 aligns across 8 bases. The CDR3 is 15 amino acids. Trimming at V came to 4 bases and at J to 4 bases, leaving 7 bases not matched to a gene. Germline loops: CDR1 SGHNT, CDR2 YYREEE (reference sequence). CDR3 amino acids: CASSQDRGSGNTIYF. DNA for the CDR3: TGTGCCAGCAGCCAAGACAGGGGATCCGGAAACACCATATATTTT.

The genes are TRBV19 and TRBJ2-7; 7 bases map to TRBD1. Germline trimming cut 7 bases from V and 1 base from J; bases unmatched to any gene: 4. Per the germline V gene, CDR1 is LNHDA and CDR2 is SQIVND (reference sequence). This CDR3 region has 13 residues. The DNA of the CDR3 is TGTGCCAGTAAGAGGGACAGTTCCTACGAGCAGTACTTC. It is translated as CASKRDSSYEQYF.

Only a few counts were recorded for this clone. V gene TRBV19 combines with J gene TRBJ2-1, with D possibly matching TRBD2 (5 bases). Germline CDR1 LNHDA, CDR2 SQIVND (reference sequence). The V end was cut by 4 bases, the J end by 1 base, with 20 bases between. The CDR3 sequence is 18 residues long. The CDR3 DNA is TGTGCCAGTAGTAGCCGGGGTGGGTACCGTGCATCCTACAATGAGCAGTTCTTC. This gives the protein CASSSRGGYRASYNEQFF.

The chain carries TRBV6-6 and TRBJ2-3, with D hard to call. CDR3 length: 14 residues. Germline CDR1 reads MNHNY; CDR2 reads SVGAGI (reference sequence). V gave up 4 bases and J gave up 0 bases, with 8 bases separating them. CDR3 sequence (DNA): TGTGCCAGCAGTTTCGGGCGAAGCACAGATACGCAGTATTTT. The encoded protein is CASSFGRSTDTQYF.

The genes are TRBV29-1 and TRBJ2-7, with 11 bases aligning to TRBD1. Germline CDR1 is SQVTM and CDR2 is ANQGSEA. The CDR3 covers 15 residues. V shed 0 bases, J shed 7 bases, and the junction held 8 bases outside the gene matches. CDR3 DNA sequence: TGCAGCGTTGAAGATCGGGGGACAGGGGGGAAAGAGCAGTACTTC. Its protein is CSVEDRGTGGKEQYF.

The chain has TRBV5-1 and TRBJ2-7, with D unresolved. V lost 4 bases and J 2 bases, leaving 16 bases between the germline ends. This CDR3 spans 15 amino acids. Germline V CDR1 and CDR2: SGHRS, YFSETQ. The CDR3 protein is CASSRGESTAYEQYF. CDR3 in DNA: TGCGCCAGCAGCAGAGGAGAGTCCACCGCCTACGAGCAGTACTTC. Drawing the rest from reference TRBV5-1 and TRBJ2-7, the complete variable domain is KAGVTQTPRYLIKTRGQQVTLSCSPISGHRSVSWYQQTPGQGLQFLFEYFSETQRNKGNFPGRFSGRQFSNSRSEMNVSTLELGDSALYLCASSRGESTAYEQYFGPGTRLTVT.

As DNA, the CDR3 is TGTGCCAGCAGCGTAGGAGGTGGCAACTCCTACGAGCAGTACTTC. This sequence encodes CASSVGGGNSYEQYF. The V and J genes are TRBV9 and TRBJ2-7; the D is unclear. V lost 0 bases and J 0 bases, leaving 10 bases between the germline ends. The CDR3 is 15 residues long. Germline V gene lookup returns CDR1 SGDLS and CDR2 YYNGEE.

The V and J genes are TRBV5-8 and TRBJ2-7; tentatively, D is TRBD1 or TRBD2 (5 bases each). Germline V lookup: CDR1 SGHTS, CDR2 YDEGEE. V was clipped by 2 bases and J by 1 base, with 10 bases between them. The CDR3 has 14 residues. The CDR3 DNA sequence: TGTGCCAGCAGCTTTGGGGGAGTGTCCTACGAGCAGTACTTC. Encoded protein: CASSFGGVSYEQYF.

The chain employs TRBV27 and TRBJ2-5, with 8 positions matching TRBD1. CDR3 length: 13 amino acids. Germline loops: CDR1 MNHEY, CDR2 SMNVEV (reference sequence). V was pared by 3 bases and J by 4 bases, with 1 base of the junction left unmatched. DNA for the CDR3: TGTGCCAGCAGTTTGCAGGGGGCAGAGACCCAGTACTTC. Its protein is CASSLQGAETQYF.

V and J are TRBV19 and TRBJ2-7; D may be TRBD1 (7 bases). The V end was cut by 5 bases, the J end by 4 bases, with 12 bases between. The CDR3 consists of 13 residues. Germline V lookup: CDR1 LNHDA, CDR2 SQIVND (reference sequence). In DNA, the CDR3 is TGTGCCAGTAGTCTCCAGGGGGGTTACGAGCAGTACTTC. As protein: CASSLQGGYEQYF.

V is TRBV4-1 and J is TRBJ2-7; 9 bases align to TRBD2. The CDR3 runs 17 residues. After removal of 0 bases from V and 7 bases from J, the junction contained 13 bases not matched to a gene. Germline V CDR1 and CDR2: MGHRA, YSYEKL. This CDR3 is CASSQEAPGTSSSEQYF. CDR3 nucleotides: TGCGCCAGCAGCCAAGAAGCCCCCGGGACTAGCTCTTCTGAGCAGTACTTC.

The chain carries TRBV21-1 and TRBJ2-1. TRBV21-1 is shown as a pseudogene. This CDR3 comprises 17 residues. CDR3 DNA: TGTGCCAGCAGCAAAGGAGGGGAGACACTACTCTACAATGAGCAGTTCTTC. Protein: CASSKGGETLLYNEQFF.

The V and J genes are TRBV19 and TRBJ2-3; 10 positions agree with TRBD1. V shed 6 bases and J 0 bases; nucleotides not matched to a gene: 3. Per the germline V gene, CDR1 is LNHDA and CDR2 is SQIVND (reference sequence). The CDR3 extends over 15 amino acids. The CDR3 here is CASRWTGGSTDTQYF. CDR3 coding DNA: TGTGCCAGTAGGTGGACAGGGGGTAGCACAGATACGCAGTATTTT.

This clone was observed a single time. The chain carries TRBV6-6 and TRBJ1-2; 7 bases line up with TRBD1. The CDR3 runs 13 residues. Germline assignment: CDR1 MNHNY and CDR2 SVGAGI (reference sequence). The trim removed 6 bases at V and 2 bases at J, leaving 3 bases unmatched. The CDR3 nucleotides are TGTGCCAGCAGCCTGGGACAGAACTATGGCTACACCTTC. Encoded protein: CASSLGQNYGYTF.

J is TRBJ2-5 and V is TRBV11-3; D is possibly TRBD1 (6 bases). This CDR3 region has 13 residues. V was trimmed by 2 bases and J by 7 bases, leaving 11 bases between them. Germline CDR1 reads SGHNT; CDR2 reads YENEEA. The CDR3 reads CASSLYRDGTQYF. CDR3 coding DNA: TGTGCCAGCAGCTTATACAGGGACGGGACCCAGTACTTC.

The gene calls are TRBV6-1 and TRBJ1-1; weak D call: TRBD1 (5 bases). V was pared by 6 bases and J by 1 base, with 12 bases between. The CDR3 length is 14 residues. CDR1 is MNHNS, CDR2 SASEGT, per germline. The CDR3 nucleotides read TGTGCCAGCAGGGCAACGACAGAGAACACTGAAGCTTTCTTT. This gives the protein CASRATTENTEAFF.

This clone was seen many times. The chain uses TRBV6-5 and TRBJ1-1; no clear D gene. V lost 0 bases, J lost 0 bases, and 8 bases lay in between. The CDR3 totals 15 residues. The germline V gene encodes CDR1 MNHEY and CDR2 SVGAGI. The CDR3 spells CASSYSGNMNTEAFF. The CDR3 coding sequence is TGTGCCAGCAGTTACTCGGGCAACATGAACACTGAAGCTTTCTTT.

J is TRBJ1-1 and V is TRBV6-5; TRBD1 aligns across 10 bases. The J segment lost 2 bases and the V segment lost 4 bases, leaving 4 bases of the junction unmatched. Germline V CDR1 and CDR2: MNHEY, SVGAGI. This CDR3 is 15 amino acids long. The CDR3 region has the DNA TGTGCCAGCAGTTGGGGGACAGGGGTTAACACTGAAGCTTTCTTT. Amino acids: CASSWGTGVNTEAFF.

The V call is TRBV14, the J call TRBJ1-3; D unclear. Germline CDR1 is SGHDN and CDR2 is FVKESK. The CDR3 is 13 residues long. V was clipped by 6 bases and J by 0 bases, with 6 bases between them. The CDR3 loop reads CASSLSSGNTIYF. The CDR3 nucleotides read TGTGCCAGCAGTCTAAGCTCTGGAAACACCATATATTTT.

The chain has TRBV11-1 and TRBJ1-2, with D hard to call. This CDR3 comprises 12 residues. V was cut by 5 bases and J by 4 bases, with 8 bases left in between. Germline lookup yields CDR1 SGHAT and CDR2 FQDESV (reference sequence). The DNA for the CDR3 is TGTGCCAGCAGCGCGCTTAGCTATGGCTACACCTTC. Translated, it gives CASSALSYGYTF.

The chain is built from TRBV10-3 and TRBJ2-1; D may be TRBD2 (6 bases). V shed 6 bases and J shed 3 bases, with 21 bases lying between them. Germline V gene sequence: CDR1 ENHRY, CDR2 SYGVKD. The CDR3 is 17 amino acids. In nucleotides, the CDR3 is TGTGCCATCAGCCCCGGGCGGGCGGGGCAGCGCTACAATGAGCAGTTCTTC. Protein product: CAISPGRAGQRYNEQFF.

The rearrangement links TRBV2 to TRBJ2-3; D unresolved. Germline CDR1 and CDR2: SNHLY and FYNNEI. The CDR3 runs 18 residues. Trimming stripped 4 bases from V and 6 bases from J, with 26 bases between. DNA for the CDR3: TGTGCCAGCAGTGCTTATTTGGCAGGCCCCGCCGCCTCGGATACGCAGTATTTT. This gives the protein CASSAYLAGPAASDTQYF.

The genes are TRBV27 and TRBJ2-7; TRBD2 matches at 7 bases. The V segment lost 8 bases and the J segment 3 bases; nucleotides outside the gene matches: 13. Germline values: CDR1 MNHEY, CDR2 SMNVEV (reference sequence). The CDR3 has 15 residues. The CDR3 bases are TGTGCCAGCTGGGGGGAATTTGGCGGGAGCTACGAGCAGTACTTC. Encoded protein: CASWGEFGGSYEQYF.

This sequence joins TRBV5-6 and TRBJ2-7, with TRBD1 matching over 9 bases. Germline V lookup: CDR1 SGHDT, CDR2 YYEEEE. The CDR3 is 15 amino acids. The V and J ends lost 7 bases and 2 bases, in that order; junction bases with no gene match: 10. DNA of the CDR3: TGTGCCAGCGGGGGTTGGGACAGGGTAGCCTACGAGCAGTACTTC. This translates into CASGGWDRVAYEQYF. The full variable domain, in which reference TRBV5-6 and TRBJ2-7 provide the parts outside the CDR3, is DAGVTQSPTHLIKTRGQQVTLRCSPKSGHDTVSWYQQALGQGPQFIFQYYEEEERQRGNFPDRFSGHQFPNYSSELNVNALLLGDSALYLCASGGWDRVAYEQYFGPGTRLTVT.